This T cell receptor beta chain came from a study of OX40 agonist ivuxolimab in advanced cancers. The repertoire was sequenced with immunoSEQ multiplex PCR; TCRdb's copy has only in-frame clones and lacks some. The sample carries roughly 28,000 clones, 79% recorded once. The source of this sequence is an adult with an advanced solid tumor such as melanoma, head and neck, liver or kidney cancer. The starting material was CD4+ or CD8+ T cells sorted from blood, obtained in a trial of the OX40 agonist ivuxolimab.

In DNA form, the CDR3 reads TGCGCCAGCAGCTCTAACCCCGGGACAGCCGTTTATGAAGCTTTCTTT. It codes for CASSSNPGTAVYEAFF. V usage is TRBV5-1 and J usage is TRBJ1-1; 7 bases align to TRBD1. CDR1 SGHRS and CDR2 YFSETQ come from the germline V gene. V dropped 3 bases and J dropped 7; count of bases not matched to a gene: 15. This CDR3 is 16 amino acids long.